Shown below are 19 T cell receptor beta chains from a single sample sequenced in a study of response to subunit inactivated influenza vaccine. TCRdb called the RT-PCR reads again in MiXCR, with one record for every CDR3 protein. In the table there are about 570,000 distinct CDR3 sequences, roughly 10% of which are singletons. The sequencing used PBMCs from blood, collected on the day of vaccination. The receptor source for this set is a man aged 50-59 years who received an inactivated influenza vaccine.

This sequence joins TRBV20-1 and TRBJ2-3; D tentatively fits TRBD1 or TRBD2 (6 bases each). Trimming took off 2 bases at V and 4 bases at J, with 13 bases between the two ends. CDR3 length: 14 residues. Germline V CDR1 and CDR2: DFQATT, SNEGSKA (reference sequence). CDR3: CSARRGVFADTQYF. The DNA for the CDR3 is TGCAGTGCTAGAAGGGGGGTATTTGCAGATACGCAGTATTTT.

This clonotype was found a few times. V is TRBV15 and J is TRBJ1-2; D remains unclear. Per germline, CDR1 LNHNV and CDR2 YYDKDF (reference sequence). Trimming cost V 1 base and J 5 bases, with 11 bases left between them. The CDR3 length is 14 residues. CDR3 region: CATSRVADQYGYTF. The CDR3 bases are TGTGCCACCAGCAGAGTGGCGGACCAGTATGGCTACACCTTC.

The CDR3 region is CATGLIWTSGNEQFF. CDR3 coding DNA: TGTGCCACCGGTTTGATCTGGACTAGCGGAAATGAGCAGTTCTTC. The J gene is TRBJ2-1, the V gene TRBV28; 10 nucleotides agree with TRBD2. The CDR3 has 15 amino acids. The germline gives CDR1 MDHEN, CDR2 SYDVKM. The trim removed 10 bases at V and 7 bases at J, leaving 13 bases unmatched.

This clonotype has only a few counts. The rearrangement links TRBV11-2 to TRBJ2-4; 9 nucleotides match TRBD1. The CDR3 covers 18 residues. The J segment lost 0 bases and the V segment lost 7 bases, leaving 13 bases of the junction unmatched. The germline V gene encodes CDR1 SGHAT and CDR2 FQNNGV. Here the CDR3 DNA reads TGTGCCAGCATCCTTGACCCCGGACAGGGGATAGCCAAAAACATTCAGTACTTC. Its protein product is CASILDPGQGIAKNIQYF.

This clonotype occurred many times. V gene TRBV12-3 or TRBV12-4 combines with J gene TRBJ2-7; D tentatively reads TRBD1 or TRBD2 (5 bases each). CDR3 length: 14 amino acids. Trimming stripped 3 bases from V and 0 bases from J, with 9 bases between. This CDR3 is CASSFRDGSYEQYF. CDR3 sequence (DNA): TGTGCCAGCAGTTTCCGGGACGGCTCCTACGAGCAGTACTTC.

V gene TRBV7-2 combines with J gene TRBJ2-3; 10 nucleotides line up with TRBD2. V trimming: 4 bases; J trimming: 8 bases; junction bases outside the gene matches: 9. CDR3 length: 15 amino acids. The V gene's germline CDR1 is SGHTA and CDR2 FQGNSA. Written as DNA, the CDR3 is TGTGCCAGCAGCTCAACCGGGACTAGCGTTCGTACGCAGTATTTT. Residues: CASSSTGTSVRTQYF.

This clonotype has at least ten counts. The J gene is TRBJ1-5, the V gene TRBV12-3 or TRBV12-4; 7 nucleotides align to TRBD1. The trim removed 4 bases at V and 1 base at J, leaving 4 bases unmatched. The CDR3 extends over 15 amino acids. CDR3 in amino acids: CASSSTGLSNQPQHF. As DNA, the CDR3 is TGTGCCAGCAGTTCGACAGGGCTGAGCAATCAGCCCCAGCATTTT.

The CDR3 sequence: CSVEDDGTRAFF. CDR3 nucleotide sequence: TGCAGCGTTGAAGATGACGGGACAAGAGCTTTCTTT. The chain links TRBV29-1 to TRBJ1-1, with D maybe TRBD1 (6 bases). Trimming shortened V by 0 bases and J by 10 bases, and 12 bases separated the two germline ends. Germline V lookup: CDR1 SQVTM, CDR2 ANQGSEA. CDR3 length: 12 amino acids. Supplemented by reference TRBV29-1 and TRBJ1-1, the full variable domain reads SAVISQKPSRDICQRGTSLTIQCQVDSQVTMMFWYRQQPGQSLTLIATANQGSEATYESGFVIDKFPISRPNLTFSTLTVSNMSPEDSSIYLCSVEDDGTRAFFGQGTRLTVV.

Notes on this clonotype: A read error may explain this, as a much larger clone is one base away. The rearrangement uses TRBV12-3 or TRBV12-4 and TRBJ2-7, with a weak D call TRBD1 (6 bases). V shed 7 bases and J shed 5 bases, with 12 bases lying between them. This CDR3 has 12 amino acids. CDR3 nucleotides: TGTGCCAGCATTCCAGGGGCCAACGAGCAGTACTTC. It yields the protein CASIPGANEQYF.

This clonotype was recorded a few times. V gene TRBV6-1 combines with J gene TRBJ1-4; possibly TRBD1 for D (5 bases). The V and J ends lost 5 bases and 7 bases respectively, with 17 bases between them. The CDR3 runs 15 residues. Germline CDR1 and CDR2: MNHNS and SASEGT. The CDR3 nucleotides read TGTGCCAGCAGTCCCCCCCAGGGATCAGGTGAAAAACTGTTTTTT. It specifies CASSPPQGSGEKLFF.

The chain employs TRBV20-1 and TRBJ1-1; D is unclear. Germline CDR1 reads DFQATT; CDR2 reads SNEGSKA (reference sequence). V was shortened by 6 bases and J by 3 bases, with 11 bases between the two germline ends. CDR3 length: 12 residues. The CDR3 DNA follows: TGCAGTGCAATGTTGAGAGACACTGAAGCTTTCTTT. Protein product: CSAMLRDTEAFF.

This chain uses TRBV19 with TRBJ2-2; 9 bases match TRBD1. CDR3 length equals 14 residues. V dropped 6 bases and J dropped 6; count of bases not matched to a gene: 5. Looked up from germline, CDR1 is LNHDA and CDR2 is SQIVND (reference sequence). CDR3 nucleotides: TGTGCCAGTAGGGGACAGGGATGGGCCGGGGAGCTGTTTTTT. Translation: CASRGQGWAGELFF. The complete variable domain, with remaining parts taken from reference TRBV19 and TRBJ2-2, reads DGGITQSPKYLFRKEGQNVTLSCEQNLNHDAMYWYRQDPGQGLRLIYYSQIVNDFQKGDIAEGYSVSREKKESFPLTVTSAQKNPTAFYLCASRGQGWAGELFFGEGSRLTVL.

This clonotype was counted between two and nine times. The chain carries TRBV10-3 and TRBJ2-7, with D maybe TRBD2 (6 bases). Germline assignment: CDR1 ENHRY and CDR2 SYGVKD. The germline V and J ends were trimmed by 10 bases and 0 bases, with 10 bases remaining between them. This CDR3 comprises 12 residues. DNA for the CDR3: TGTGCCAGCGGAGGGCTCTCCTACGAGCAGTACTTC. This encodes CASGGLSYEQYF.

In its sample, this clonotype was seen many times. J is TRBJ2-5 and V is TRBV12-5; possible D gene TRBD2, 5 bases. The CDR3 loop spans 14 amino acids. Germline V lookup: CDR1 LGHNT, CDR2 FRNRAP. Trimming stripped 5 bases from V and 3 bases from J, with 13 bases between. CDR3 sequence reads: CASGLGGGKETQYF. For the CDR3, the DNA is TGTGCTAGTGGTCTCGGAGGTGGGAAAGAGACCCAGTACTTC.

This clonotype was counted between two and nine times. The rearrangement joins TRBV9 to TRBJ2-3, with 8 bases aligning to TRBD1. This CDR3 is 16 amino acids long. V lost 0 bases and J lost 0; bases outside the gene matches: 3. The V gene's germline CDR1 is SGDLS and CDR2 YYNGEE. CDR3 sequence (DNA): TGTGCCAGCAGCGTAGTCGGACAGGGCAGCACAGATACGCAGTATTTT. Amino acids: CASSVVGQGSTDTQYF.

The V and J genes are TRBV11-2 and TRBJ2-1; 14 bases are shared with TRBD2. The trim removed 5 bases at V and 0 bases at J, leaving 6 bases unmatched. Germline V gene sequence: CDR1 SGHAT, CDR2 FQNNGV. CDR3 length: 18 residues. The CDR3 reads CASSRGLAGGSSYNEQFF. CDR3 coding DNA: TGTGCCAGCAGCCGAGGACTAGCGGGAGGCTCCTCCTACAATGAGCAGTTCTTC.

This clonotype appeared a single time. The chain links TRBV18 to TRBJ2-5; D possibly corresponds to TRBD1 (6 bases). CDR1 KGHSH and CDR2 LQKENI come from the germline V gene. CDR3 length: 15 amino acids. Trimming left V 0 bases short and J 3 bases short, with 11 bases between. Written as DNA, the CDR3 is TGTGCCAGCTCACCACCGTCGCGACAGGAAGAGACCCAGTACTTC. Translated, it gives CASSPPSRQEETQYF.

This clonotype was seen a few times. The chain links TRBV28 to TRBJ1-1; 7 positions agree with TRBD1. CDR3 length: 17 amino acids. The V gene end was trimmed by 6 bases and the J gene end by 0 bases; junction bases not matched to a gene: 13. CDR1 MDHEN and CDR2 SYDVKM come from the germline V gene. The CDR3 region is CASRSPGTARMNTEAFF. DNA for the CDR3: TGTGCCAGCAGATCACCCGGGACAGCCCGCATGAACACTGAAGCTTTCTTT. Full variable domain (rest looked up from reference TRBV28 and TRBJ1-1): DVKVTQSSRYLVKRTGEKVFLECVQDMDHENMFWYRQDPGLGLRLIYFSYDVKMKEKGDIPEGYSVSREKKERFSLILESASTNQTSMYLCASRSPGTARMNTEAFFGQGTRLTVV.

This clonotype showed up just a few times. V gene TRBV18 combines with J gene TRBJ2-7; D uncertain. Germline values: CDR1 KGHSH, CDR2 LQKENI. This CDR3 spans 13 amino acids. With 2 bases removed from V and 2 bases from J, the gap between germline ends came to 7 bases. CDR3 residues: CASSPGPPYEQYF. The CDR3 coding sequence is TGTGCCAGCTCACCAGGGCCACCCTACGAGCAGTACTTC.